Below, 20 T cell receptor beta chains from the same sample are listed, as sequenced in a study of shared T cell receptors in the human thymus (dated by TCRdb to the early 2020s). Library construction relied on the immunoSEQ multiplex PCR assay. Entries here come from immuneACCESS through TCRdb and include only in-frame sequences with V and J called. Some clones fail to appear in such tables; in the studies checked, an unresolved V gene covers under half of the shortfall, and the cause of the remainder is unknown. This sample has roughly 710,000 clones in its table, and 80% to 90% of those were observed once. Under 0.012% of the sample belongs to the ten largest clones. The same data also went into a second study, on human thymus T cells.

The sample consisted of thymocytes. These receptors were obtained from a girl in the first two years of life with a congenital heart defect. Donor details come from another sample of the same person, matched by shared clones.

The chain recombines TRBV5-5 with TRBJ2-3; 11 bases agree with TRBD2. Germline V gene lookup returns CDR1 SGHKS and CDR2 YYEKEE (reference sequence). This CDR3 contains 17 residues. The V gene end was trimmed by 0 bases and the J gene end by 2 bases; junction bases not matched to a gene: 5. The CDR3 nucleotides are TGTGCCAGCAGCTTGGCCGAGACTAGCGGGGACACAGATACGCAGTATTTT. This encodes CASSLAETSGDTDTQYF.

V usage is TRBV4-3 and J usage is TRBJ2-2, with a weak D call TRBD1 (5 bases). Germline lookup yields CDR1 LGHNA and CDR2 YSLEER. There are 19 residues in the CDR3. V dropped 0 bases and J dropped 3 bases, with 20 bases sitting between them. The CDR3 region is CASSQEAFLGREDTGELFF. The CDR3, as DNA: TGCGCCAGCAGCCAAGAGGCCTTCCTAGGCAGGGAAGACACCGGGGAGCTGTTTTTT.

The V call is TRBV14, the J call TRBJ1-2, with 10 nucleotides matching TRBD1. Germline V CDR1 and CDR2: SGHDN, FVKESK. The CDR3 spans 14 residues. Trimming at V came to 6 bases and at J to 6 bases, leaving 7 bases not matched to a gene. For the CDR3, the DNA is TGTGCCAGCAGTCGGACAGGGGGTTTGCATGGCTACACCTTC. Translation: CASSRTGGLHGYTF.

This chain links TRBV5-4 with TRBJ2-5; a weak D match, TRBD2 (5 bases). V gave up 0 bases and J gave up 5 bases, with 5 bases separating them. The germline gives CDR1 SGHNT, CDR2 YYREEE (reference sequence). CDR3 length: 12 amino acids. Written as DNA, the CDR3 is TGTGCCAGCAGCTTGGTAGCGGAGACCCAGTACTTC. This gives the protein CASSLVAETQYF.

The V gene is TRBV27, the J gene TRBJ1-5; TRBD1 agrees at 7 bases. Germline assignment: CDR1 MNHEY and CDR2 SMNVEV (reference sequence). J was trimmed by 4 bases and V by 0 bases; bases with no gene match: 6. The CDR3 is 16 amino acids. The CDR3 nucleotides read TGTGCCAGCAGTTTATCCAGGGGGGAACAAAATCAGCCCCAGCATTTT. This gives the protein CASSLSRGEQNQPQHF.

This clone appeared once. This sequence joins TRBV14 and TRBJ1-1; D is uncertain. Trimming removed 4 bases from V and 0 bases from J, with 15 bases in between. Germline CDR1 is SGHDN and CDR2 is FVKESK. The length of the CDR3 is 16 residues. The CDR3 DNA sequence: TGTGCCAGCAGCCTTGGCGGGAGCGGAATGAACACTGAAGCTTTCTTT. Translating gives CASSLGGSGMNTEAFF.

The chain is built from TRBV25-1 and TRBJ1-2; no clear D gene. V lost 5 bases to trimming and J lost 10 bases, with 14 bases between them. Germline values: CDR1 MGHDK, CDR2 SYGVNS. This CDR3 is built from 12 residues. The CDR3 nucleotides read TGTGCCAGCAGTCCCTCAAGCAGGTCCTACACCTTC. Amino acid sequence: CASSPSSRSYTF.

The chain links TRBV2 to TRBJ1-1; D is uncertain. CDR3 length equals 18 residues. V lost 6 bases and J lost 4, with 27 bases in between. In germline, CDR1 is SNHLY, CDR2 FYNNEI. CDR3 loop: CASSASLEGVSFGTEAFF. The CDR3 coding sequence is TGTGCCAGCAGCGCCAGCCTGGAGGGAGTAAGTTTCGGCACTGAAGCTTTCTTT.

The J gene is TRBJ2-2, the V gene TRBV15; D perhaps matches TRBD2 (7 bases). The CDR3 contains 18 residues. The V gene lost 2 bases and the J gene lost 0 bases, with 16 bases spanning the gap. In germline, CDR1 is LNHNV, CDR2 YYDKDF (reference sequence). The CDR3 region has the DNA TGTGCCACCAGCAGATACAACGGGAGGACAGCGAACACCGGGGAGCTGTTTTTT. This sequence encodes CATSRYNGRTANTGELFF.

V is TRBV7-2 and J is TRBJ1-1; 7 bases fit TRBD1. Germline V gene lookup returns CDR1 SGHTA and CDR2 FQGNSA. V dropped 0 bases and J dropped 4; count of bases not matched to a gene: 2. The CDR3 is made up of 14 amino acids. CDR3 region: CASSLAGGFTEAFF. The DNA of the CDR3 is TGTGCCAGCAGCTTAGCAGGGGGCTTCACTGAAGCTTTCTTT.

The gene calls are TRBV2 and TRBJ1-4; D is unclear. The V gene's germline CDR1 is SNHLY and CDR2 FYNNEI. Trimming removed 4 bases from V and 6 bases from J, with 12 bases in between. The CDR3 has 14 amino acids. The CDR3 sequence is CASSVGRSDEKLFF. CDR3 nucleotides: TGTGCCAGCAGTGTAGGCAGGTCTGATGAAAAACTGTTTTTT.

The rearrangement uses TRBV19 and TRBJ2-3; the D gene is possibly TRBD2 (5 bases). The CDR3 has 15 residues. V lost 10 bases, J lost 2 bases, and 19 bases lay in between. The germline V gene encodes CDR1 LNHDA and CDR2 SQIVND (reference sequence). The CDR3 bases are TGTGCCACTCGATTTAAATGGACTGCCACAGATACGCAGTATTTT. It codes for CATRFKWTATDTQYF.

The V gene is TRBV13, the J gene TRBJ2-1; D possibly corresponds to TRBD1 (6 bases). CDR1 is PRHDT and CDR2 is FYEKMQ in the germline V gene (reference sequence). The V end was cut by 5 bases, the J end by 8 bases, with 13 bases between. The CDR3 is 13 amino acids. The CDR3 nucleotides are TGTGCCAGCAGCGATGGGGGCCGGTATGAGCAGTTCTTC. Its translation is CASSDGGRYEQFF.

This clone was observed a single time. In DNA form, the CDR3 reads TGTGCCATCAGTGCTGTACGGGATTACTACGAGCAGTACTTC. Translated, it gives CAISAVRDYYEQYF. The chain combines TRBV10-3 with TRBJ2-7; D is possibly TRBD2 (5 bases). CDR3 length equals 14 residues. Germline assignment: CDR1 ENHRY and CDR2 SYGVKD. Trimming stripped 4 bases from V and 3 bases from J, with 13 bases between.

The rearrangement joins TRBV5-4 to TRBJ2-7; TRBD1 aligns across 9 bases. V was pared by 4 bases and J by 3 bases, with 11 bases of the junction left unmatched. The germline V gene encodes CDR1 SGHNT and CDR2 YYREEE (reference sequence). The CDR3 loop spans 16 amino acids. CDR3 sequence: CASSHHTGGEYYEQYF. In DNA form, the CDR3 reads TGTGCCAGCAGCCATCATACAGGGGGCGAATACTACGAGCAGTACTTC.

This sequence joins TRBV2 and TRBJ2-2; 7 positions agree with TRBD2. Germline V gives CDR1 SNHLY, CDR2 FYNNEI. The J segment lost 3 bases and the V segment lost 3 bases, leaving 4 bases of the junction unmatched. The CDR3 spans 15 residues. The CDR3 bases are TGTGCCAGCAGTGACTTGGGAGGGGACACCGGGGAGCTGTTTTTT. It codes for CASSDLGGDTGELFF.

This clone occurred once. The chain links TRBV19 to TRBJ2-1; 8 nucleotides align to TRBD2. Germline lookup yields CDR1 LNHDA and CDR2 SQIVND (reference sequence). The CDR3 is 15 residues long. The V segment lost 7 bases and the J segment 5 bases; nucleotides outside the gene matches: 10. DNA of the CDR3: TGTGCCAGTACCGAGGCAGCGGGGGTAGACAATGAGCAGTTCTTC. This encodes CASTEAAGVDNEQFF.

DNA for the CDR3: TGTGCCAGCAGAATACCACAGGGACGGAACTATGGCTACACCTTC. It is translated as CASRIPQGRNYGYTF. The gene calls are TRBV6-7 and TRBJ1-2; D is perhaps TRBD1 (6 bases). TRBV6-7 is flagged as an ORF with uncertain function. The CDR3 runs 15 residues. Trimming removed 6 bases from V and 2 bases from J, with 16 bases in between.

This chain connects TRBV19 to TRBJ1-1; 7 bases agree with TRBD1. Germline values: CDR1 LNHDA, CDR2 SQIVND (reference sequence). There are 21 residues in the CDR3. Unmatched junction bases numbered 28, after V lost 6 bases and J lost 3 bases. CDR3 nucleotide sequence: TGTGCCAGTAGAAACACCTCCGGGGCGGGCAGGGGGGAATTGAGGGACACTGAAGCTTTCTTT. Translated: CASRNTSGAGRGELRDTEAFF.

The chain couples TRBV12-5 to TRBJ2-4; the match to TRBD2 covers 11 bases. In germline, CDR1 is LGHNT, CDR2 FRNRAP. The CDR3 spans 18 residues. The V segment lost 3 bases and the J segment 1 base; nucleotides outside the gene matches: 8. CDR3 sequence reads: CASGFWTSSGGAKNIQYF. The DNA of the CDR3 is TGTGCTAGTGGTTTCTGGACCTCTAGCGGGGGGGCCAAAAACATTCAGTACTTC.